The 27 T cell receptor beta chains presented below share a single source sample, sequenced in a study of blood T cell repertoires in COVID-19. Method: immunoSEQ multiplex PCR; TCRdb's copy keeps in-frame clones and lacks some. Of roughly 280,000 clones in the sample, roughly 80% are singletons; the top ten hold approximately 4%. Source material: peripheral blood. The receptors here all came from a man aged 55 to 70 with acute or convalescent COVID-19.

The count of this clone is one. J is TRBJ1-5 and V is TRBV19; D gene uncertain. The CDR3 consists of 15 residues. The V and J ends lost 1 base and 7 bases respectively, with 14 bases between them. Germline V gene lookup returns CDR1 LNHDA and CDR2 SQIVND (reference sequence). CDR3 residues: CASSIVGSGLQPQHF. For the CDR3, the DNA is TGTGCCAGTAGTATAGTAGGCTCGGGGTTGCAGCCCCAGCATTTT.

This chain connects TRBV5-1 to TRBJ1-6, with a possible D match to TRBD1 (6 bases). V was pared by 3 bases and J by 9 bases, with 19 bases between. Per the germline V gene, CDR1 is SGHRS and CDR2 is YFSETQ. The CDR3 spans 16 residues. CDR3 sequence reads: CASSSTWTAIGSPLHF. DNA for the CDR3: TGCGCCAGCAGCTCGACATGGACAGCTATAGGTTCACCCCTCCACTTT.

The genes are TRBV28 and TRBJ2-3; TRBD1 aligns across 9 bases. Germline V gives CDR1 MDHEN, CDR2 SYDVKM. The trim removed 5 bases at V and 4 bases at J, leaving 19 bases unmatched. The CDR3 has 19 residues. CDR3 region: CASSTPGQGTSVRPDTQYF. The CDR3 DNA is TGTGCCAGCAGTACTCCGGGACAGGGCACCTCCGTCCGGCCAGATACGCAGTATTTT. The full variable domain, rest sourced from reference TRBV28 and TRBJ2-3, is DVKVTQSSRYLVKRTGEKVFLECVQDMDHENMFWYRQDPGLGLRLIYFSYDVKMKEKGDIPEGYSVSREKKERFSLILESASTNQTSMYLCASSTPGQGTSVRPDTQYFGPGTRLTVL.

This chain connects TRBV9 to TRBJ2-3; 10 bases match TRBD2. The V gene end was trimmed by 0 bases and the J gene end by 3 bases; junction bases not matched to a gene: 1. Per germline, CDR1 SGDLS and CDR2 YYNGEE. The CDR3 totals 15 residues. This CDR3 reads CASSVGSGGTDTQYF. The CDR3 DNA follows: TGTGCCAGCAGCGTAGGTAGCGGGGGGACAGATACGCAGTATTTT. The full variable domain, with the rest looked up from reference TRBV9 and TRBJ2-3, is DSGVTQTPKHLITATGQRVTLRCSPRSGDLSVYWYQQSLDQGLQFLIQYYNGEERAKGNILERFSAQQFPDLHSELNLSSLELGDSALYFCASSVGSGGTDTQYFGPGTRLTVL.

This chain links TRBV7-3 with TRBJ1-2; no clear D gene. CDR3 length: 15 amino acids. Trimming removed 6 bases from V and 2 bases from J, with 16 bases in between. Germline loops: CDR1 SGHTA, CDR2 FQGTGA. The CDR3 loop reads CASSQQPTPNYGYTF. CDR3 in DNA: TGTGCCAGCAGTCAACAACCGACACCAAACTATGGCTACACCTTC.

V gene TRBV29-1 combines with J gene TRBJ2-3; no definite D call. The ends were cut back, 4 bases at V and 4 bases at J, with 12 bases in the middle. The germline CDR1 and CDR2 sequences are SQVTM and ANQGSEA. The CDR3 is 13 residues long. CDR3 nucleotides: TGCAGCGTTGTCCGGCAGGCACCAGATACGCAGTATTTT. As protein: CSVVRQAPDTQYF.

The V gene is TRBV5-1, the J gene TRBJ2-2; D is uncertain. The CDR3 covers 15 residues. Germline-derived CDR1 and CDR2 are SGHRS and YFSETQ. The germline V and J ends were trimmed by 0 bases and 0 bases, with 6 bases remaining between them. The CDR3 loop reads CASSLGHANTGELFF. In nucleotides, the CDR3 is TGCGCCAGCAGCTTGGGGCACGCGAACACCGGGGAGCTGTTTTTT.

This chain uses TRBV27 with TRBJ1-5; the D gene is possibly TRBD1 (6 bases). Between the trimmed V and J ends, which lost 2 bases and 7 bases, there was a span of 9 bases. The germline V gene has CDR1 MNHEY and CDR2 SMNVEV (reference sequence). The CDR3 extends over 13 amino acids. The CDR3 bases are TGTGCCAGCAGTTTAAACAGGGCCCAGCCCCAGCATTTT. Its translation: CASSLNRAQPQHF.

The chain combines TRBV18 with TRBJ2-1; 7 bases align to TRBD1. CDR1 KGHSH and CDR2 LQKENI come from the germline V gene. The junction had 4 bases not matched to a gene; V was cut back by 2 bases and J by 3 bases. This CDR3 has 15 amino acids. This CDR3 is CASSPGDSSYNEQFF. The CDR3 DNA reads TGTGCCAGCTCACCAGGGGACAGCAGCTACAATGAGCAGTTCTTC.

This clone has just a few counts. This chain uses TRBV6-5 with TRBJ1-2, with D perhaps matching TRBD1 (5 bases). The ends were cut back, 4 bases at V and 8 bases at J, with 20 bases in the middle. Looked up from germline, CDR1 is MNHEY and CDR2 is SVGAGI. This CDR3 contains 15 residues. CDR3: CASSLTASGARGYTF. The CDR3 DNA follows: TGTGCCAGCAGTTTAACCGCGAGCGGGGCGCGGGGCTACACCTTC.

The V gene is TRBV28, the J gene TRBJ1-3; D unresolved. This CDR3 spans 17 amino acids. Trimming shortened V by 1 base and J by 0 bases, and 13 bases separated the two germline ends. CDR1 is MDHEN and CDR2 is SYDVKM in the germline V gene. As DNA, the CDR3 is TGTGCCAGCAGTTTATTGGCAGGTGACCCCTCTGGAAACACCATATATTTT. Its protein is CASSLLAGDPSGNTIYF.

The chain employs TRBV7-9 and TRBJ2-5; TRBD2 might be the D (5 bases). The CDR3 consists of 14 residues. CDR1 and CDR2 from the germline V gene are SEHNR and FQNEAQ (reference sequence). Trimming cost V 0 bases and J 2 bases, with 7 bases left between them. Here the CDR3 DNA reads TGTGCCAGCAGCTTAGCGACGGGGCAAGAGACCCAGTACTTC. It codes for CASSLATGQETQYF. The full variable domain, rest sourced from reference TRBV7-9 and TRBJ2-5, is DTGVSQNPRHKITKRGQNVTFRCDPISEHNRLYWYRQTLGQGPEFLTYFQNEAQLEKSRLLSDRFSAERPKGSFSTLEIQRTEQGDSAMYLCASSLATGQETQYFGPGTRLLVL.

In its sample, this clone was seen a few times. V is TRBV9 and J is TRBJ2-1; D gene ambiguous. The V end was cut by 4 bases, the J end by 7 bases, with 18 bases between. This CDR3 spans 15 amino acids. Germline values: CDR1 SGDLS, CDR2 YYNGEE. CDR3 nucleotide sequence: TGTGCCAGCAGCTCCTTTACTACGCCGAATAATGAGCAGTTCTTC. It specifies CASSSFTTPNNEQFF.

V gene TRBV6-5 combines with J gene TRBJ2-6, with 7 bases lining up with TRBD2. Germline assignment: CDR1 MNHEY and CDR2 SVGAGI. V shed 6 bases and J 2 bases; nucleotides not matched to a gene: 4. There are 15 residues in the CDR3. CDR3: CASRATSAGANVLTF. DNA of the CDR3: TGTGCCAGCAGGGCCACTAGCGCTGGGGCCAACGTCCTGACTTTC.

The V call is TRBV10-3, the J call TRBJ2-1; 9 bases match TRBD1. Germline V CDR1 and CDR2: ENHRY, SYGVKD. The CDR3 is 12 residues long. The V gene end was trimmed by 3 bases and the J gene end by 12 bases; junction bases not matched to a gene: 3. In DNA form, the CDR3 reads TGTGCCATCAGTGACGGGACAGGGAGGCAGTTCTTC. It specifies CAISDGTGRQFF.

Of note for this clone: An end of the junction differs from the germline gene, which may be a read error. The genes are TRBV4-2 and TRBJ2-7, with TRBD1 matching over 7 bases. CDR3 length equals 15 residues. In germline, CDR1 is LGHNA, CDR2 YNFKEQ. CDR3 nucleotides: TGTGCCAGCAGCCAAGAGGACGCAGGACAGGAGGTTTTGGACTTC. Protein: CASSQEDAGQEVLDF.

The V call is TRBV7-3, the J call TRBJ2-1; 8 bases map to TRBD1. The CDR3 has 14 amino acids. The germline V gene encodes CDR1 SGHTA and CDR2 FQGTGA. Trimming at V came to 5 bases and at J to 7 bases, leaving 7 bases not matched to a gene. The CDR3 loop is CASSPDQGANEQFF. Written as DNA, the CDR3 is TGTGCCAGCAGCCCCGACCAGGGGGCGAATGAGCAGTTCTTC.

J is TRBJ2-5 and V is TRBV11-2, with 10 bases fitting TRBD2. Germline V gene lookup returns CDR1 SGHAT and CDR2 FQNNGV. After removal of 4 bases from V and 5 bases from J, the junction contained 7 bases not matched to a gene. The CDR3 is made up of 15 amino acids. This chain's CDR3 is CASSSLAGGGETQYF. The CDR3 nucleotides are TGTGCCAGCAGCTCCTTAGCGGGGGGAGGCGAGACCCAGTACTTC. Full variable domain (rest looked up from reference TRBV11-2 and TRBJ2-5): EAGVAQSPRYKIIEKRQSVAFWCNPISGHATLYWYQQILGQGPKLLIQFQNNGVVDDSQLPKDRFSAERLKGVDSTLKIQPAKLEDSAVYLCASSSLAGGGETQYFGPGTRLLVL.

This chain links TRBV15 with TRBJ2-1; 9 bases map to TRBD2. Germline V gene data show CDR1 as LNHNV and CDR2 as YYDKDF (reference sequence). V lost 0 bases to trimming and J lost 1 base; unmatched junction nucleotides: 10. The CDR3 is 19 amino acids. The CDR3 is CATSRDGGRAISSYNEQFF. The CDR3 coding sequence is TGTGCCACCAGCAGAGATGGCGGGAGGGCCATTAGTTCCTACAATGAGCAGTTCTTC.

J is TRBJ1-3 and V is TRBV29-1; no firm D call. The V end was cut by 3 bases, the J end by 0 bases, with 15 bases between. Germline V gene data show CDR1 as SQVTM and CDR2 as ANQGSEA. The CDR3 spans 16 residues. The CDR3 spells CSVEGVPADSGNTIYF. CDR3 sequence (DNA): TGCAGCGTTGAGGGAGTACCGGCTGACTCTGGAAACACCATATATTTT.

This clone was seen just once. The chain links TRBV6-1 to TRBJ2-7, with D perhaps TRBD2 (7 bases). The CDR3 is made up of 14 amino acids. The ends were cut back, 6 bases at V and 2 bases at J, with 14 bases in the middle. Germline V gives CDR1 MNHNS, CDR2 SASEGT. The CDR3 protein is CASSHRGAAYEQYF. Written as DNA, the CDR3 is TGTGCCAGCAGCCACCGGGGGGCAGCCTACGAGCAGTACTTC.

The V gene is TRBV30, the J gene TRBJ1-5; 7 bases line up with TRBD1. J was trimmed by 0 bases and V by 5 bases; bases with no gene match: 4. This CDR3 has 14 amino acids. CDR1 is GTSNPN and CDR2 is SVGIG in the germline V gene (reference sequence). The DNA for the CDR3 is TGTGCCTGGGGGACAGTTAGTAGCAATCAGCCCCAGCATTTT. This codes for CAWGTVSSNQPQHF.

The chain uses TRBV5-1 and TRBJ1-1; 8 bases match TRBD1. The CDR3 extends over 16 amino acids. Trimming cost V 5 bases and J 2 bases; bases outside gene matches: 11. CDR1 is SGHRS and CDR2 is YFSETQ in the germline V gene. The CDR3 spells CASRMGQALGNTEAFF. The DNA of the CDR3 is TGCGCCAGCAGGATGGGACAGGCCCTCGGAAACACTGAAGCTTTCTTT.

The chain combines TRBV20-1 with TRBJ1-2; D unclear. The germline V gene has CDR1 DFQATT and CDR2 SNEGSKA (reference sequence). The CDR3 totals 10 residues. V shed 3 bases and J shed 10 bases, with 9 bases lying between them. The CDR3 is CSASGETYTF. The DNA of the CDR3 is TGCAGTGCTAGCGGGGAGACCTACACCTTC.

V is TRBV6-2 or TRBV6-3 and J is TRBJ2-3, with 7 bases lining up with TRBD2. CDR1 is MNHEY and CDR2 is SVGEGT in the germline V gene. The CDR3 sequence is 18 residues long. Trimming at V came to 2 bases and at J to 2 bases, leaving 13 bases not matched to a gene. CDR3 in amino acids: CASSYPPQVAGVTDTQYF. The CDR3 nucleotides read TGTGCCAGCAGTTACCCCCCTCAGGTTGCGGGAGTCACAGATACGCAGTATTTT.

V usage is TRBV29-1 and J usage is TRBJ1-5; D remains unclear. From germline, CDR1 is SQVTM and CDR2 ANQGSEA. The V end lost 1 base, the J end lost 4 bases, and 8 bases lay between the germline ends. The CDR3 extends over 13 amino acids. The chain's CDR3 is CSVEAAENQPQHF. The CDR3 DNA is TGCAGCGTTGAAGCCGCGGAAAATCAGCCCCAGCATTTT.

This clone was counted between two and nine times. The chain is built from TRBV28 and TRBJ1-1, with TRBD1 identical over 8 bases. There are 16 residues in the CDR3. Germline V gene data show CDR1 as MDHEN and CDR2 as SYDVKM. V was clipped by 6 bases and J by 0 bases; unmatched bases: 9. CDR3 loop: CASREDRAFMNTEAFF. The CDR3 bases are TGTGCCAGCAGGGAGGACAGGGCCTTCATGAACACTGAAGCTTTCTTT.